This T cell receptor (beta chain) was sequenced in a study of regulatory T cells in long-lasting Graves disease. Across the study: Antithyroid drug intake by newly diagnosed Graves' patients had lasted under 3 months.

This CDR3 contains 14 residues. The germline V gene encodes CDR1 SGHRS and CDR2 YFSETQ. Between the trimmed V and J ends, which lost 2 bases and 0 bases, there was a span of 5 bases. TCR beta libraries were built with iRepertoire HTBI primers and Arm-PCR of CDR3 regions. TCRdb redid the calling of the multiplex PCR reads with MiXCR, one entry per CDR3 protein. The sample has about 350,000 distinct CDR3 sequences, around 15% seen once; the top ten hold 20%. Time point denoted: newly diagnosed GD, antithyroid drugs for less than 3 months. After RNA was extracted from PBMCs, the TCR library was made from it. The sample holds a few counts of this clonotype. This sample was also put to use in a study of T cells in Graves' hyperthyroidism and ophthalmopathy. Turning to that study: An absence of ophthalmopathy progression within 18 months meant stable Graves' hyperthyroidism. The HTBI primer set was used in a first-round RT-PCR of the TCR CDR3.

The sequencing here drew on peripheral blood mononuclear cells (PBMCs), taken at new diagnosis, from a patient treated with antithyroid drugs. This TCR was sampled from a woman under 30 with Graves disease. The chain employs TRBV5-1 and TRBJ1-4; D gene ambiguous. The CDR3 reads CASSFRATNEKLFF. The CDR3 DNA sequence: TGCGCCAGCAGCTTCCGTGCAACTAATGAAAAACTGTTTTTT. Supplemented by reference TRBV5-1 and TRBJ1-4, the full variable domain reads KAGVTQTPRYLIKTRGQQVTLSCSPISGHRSVSWYQQTPGQGLQFLFEYFSETQRNKGNFPGRFSGRQFSNSRSEMNVSTLELGDSALYLCASSFRATNEKLFFGSGTQLSVL.